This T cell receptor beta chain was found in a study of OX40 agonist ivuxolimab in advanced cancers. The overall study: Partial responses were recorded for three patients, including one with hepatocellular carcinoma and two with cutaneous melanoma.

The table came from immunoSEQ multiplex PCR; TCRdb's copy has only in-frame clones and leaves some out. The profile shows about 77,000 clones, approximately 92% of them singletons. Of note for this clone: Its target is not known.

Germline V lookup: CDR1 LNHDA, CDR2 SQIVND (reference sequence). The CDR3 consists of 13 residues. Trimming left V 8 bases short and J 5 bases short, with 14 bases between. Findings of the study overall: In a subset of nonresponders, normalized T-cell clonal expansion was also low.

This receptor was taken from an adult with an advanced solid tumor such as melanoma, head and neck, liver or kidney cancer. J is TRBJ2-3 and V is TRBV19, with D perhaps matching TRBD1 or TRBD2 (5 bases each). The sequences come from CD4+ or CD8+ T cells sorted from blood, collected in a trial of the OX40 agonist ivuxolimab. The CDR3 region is CASSGRERDTQYF. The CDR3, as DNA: TGTGCCAGTTCCGGCAGGGAGAGAGATACGCAGTATTTT.